This T cell receptor (beta chain) originates from a study of blood T cell repertoires in COVID-19. Study context: The origin of the acute and convalescent COVID-19 samples was the United States, Italy and Spain. Sample material is recorded as cDNA or gDNA derived from T cells, B-cell-depleted T cells, or PBMCs.

In the original workflow: Estimation of nucleated cell counts relied on the amplification of reference gene primers. TCRdb's copy holds only in-frame clones and misses some; the assay was immunoSEQ multiplex PCR. That table supplies the V and J calls and clone size; D and trimming were determined from the DNA. The repertoire consists of 35,000 or so clones, with roughly nine tenths occurring once and the leading ten covering roughly 38%. With respect to this clone: In the same sample, other DNA sequences code for this CDR3.

Germline assignment: CDR1 SEHNR and CDR2 FQNEAQ (reference sequence). With V trimmed by 7 bases and J by 3 bases, 5 bases remained unmatched. The CDR3 has 14 residues. The sequenced sample was peripheral blood. V usage is TRBV7-9 and J usage is TRBJ2-3; TRBD1 matches at 9 bases. This sequence was found in a man between 60 and 70 years old with active or convalescent COVID-19. The CDR3 loop reads CASTGQGSTDTQYF. The CDR3 region has the DNA TGTGCCAGCACCGGACAGGGGTCAACAGATACGCAGTATTTT.